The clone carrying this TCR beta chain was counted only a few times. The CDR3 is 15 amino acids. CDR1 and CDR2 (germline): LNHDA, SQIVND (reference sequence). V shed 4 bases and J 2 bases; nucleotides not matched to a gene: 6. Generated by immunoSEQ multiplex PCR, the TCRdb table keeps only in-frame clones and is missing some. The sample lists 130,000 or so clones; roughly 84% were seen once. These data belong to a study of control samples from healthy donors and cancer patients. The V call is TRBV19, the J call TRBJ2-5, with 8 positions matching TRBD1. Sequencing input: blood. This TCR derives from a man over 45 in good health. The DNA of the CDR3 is TGTGCCAGTAGTACAGGGGACAGGATTCAAGAGACCCAGTACTTC. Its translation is CASSTGDRIQETQYF.